The source of this TCR beta chain is a study of blood T cell repertoires in COVID-19. Germline V gives CDR1 SGHRS, CDR2 YFSETQ. CDR3 size: 17 residues. J was trimmed by 1 base and V by 2 bases; bases with no gene match: 10. Profiling relied on immunoSEQ multiplex PCR, and the TCRdb table lists in-frame clones only, not all of them. Of approximately 440,000 clones in the sample, 87% were seen once. This clone was seen only once. Sequencing was carried out using PBMCs or T cells enriched from blood (not recorded which). The receptor comes from a woman younger than 35 who had recovered from COVID-19. The chain links TRBV5-1 to TRBJ1-1; 8 nucleotides line up with TRBD1. In DNA, the CDR3 is TGCGCCAGCAGCTTAGCTTACAGGGGGGCATCGAACACTGAAGCTTTCTTT. Its protein is CASSLAYRGASNTEAFF.